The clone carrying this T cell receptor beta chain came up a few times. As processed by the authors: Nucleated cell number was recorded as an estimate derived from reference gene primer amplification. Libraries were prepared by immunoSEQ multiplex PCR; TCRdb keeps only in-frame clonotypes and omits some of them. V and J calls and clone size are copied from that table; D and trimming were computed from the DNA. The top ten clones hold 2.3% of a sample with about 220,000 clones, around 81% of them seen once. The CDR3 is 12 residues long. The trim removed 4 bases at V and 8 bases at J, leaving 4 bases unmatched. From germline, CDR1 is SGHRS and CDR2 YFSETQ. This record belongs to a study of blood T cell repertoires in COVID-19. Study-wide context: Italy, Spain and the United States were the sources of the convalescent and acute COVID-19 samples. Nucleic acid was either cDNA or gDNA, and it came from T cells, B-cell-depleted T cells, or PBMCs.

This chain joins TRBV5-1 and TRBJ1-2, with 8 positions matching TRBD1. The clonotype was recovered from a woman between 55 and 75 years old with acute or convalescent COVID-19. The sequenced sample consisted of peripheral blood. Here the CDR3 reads CASSVQGEGYTF. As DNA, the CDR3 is TGCGCCAGCAGCGTACAGGGGGAAGGCTACACCTTC.